The 5 T cell receptor beta chains below all came from one sample that was sequenced in a study of shared clonotypes between healthy human individuals. Here immunoSEQ multiplex PCR was the method, and the copy in TCRdb shows in-frame clones only, minus some. The table shows some 510,000 clones, with approximately 79% occurring only once. The sequenced sample was PBMCs. The receptors derive from a woman aged 40 to 55 in good health. Some clones in this sample may be carry-over from other donors' samples.

The gene calls are TRBV7-9 and TRBJ1-3, with D perhaps TRBD1 (6 bases). Germline assignment: CDR1 SEHNR and CDR2 FQNEAQ (reference sequence). There are 19 residues in the CDR3. V lost 5 bases and J lost 0, with 23 bases in between. The CDR3 protein is CASSPVGDKTFSSGNTIYF. CDR3 sequence (DNA): TGTGCCAGCAGCCCCGTCGGGGACAAGACCTTTAGCTCTGGAAACACCATATATTTT.

This sequence joins TRBV19 and TRBJ2-1; 8 nucleotides match TRBD2. Germline V lookup: CDR1 LNHDA, CDR2 SQIVND (reference sequence). This CDR3 spans 18 amino acids. With 3 bases clipped from V and 6 bases from J, the junction kept 16 bases outside the gene matches. Here the CDR3 reads CASSISMWSGSRRNEQFF. The DNA of the CDR3 is TGTGCCAGTAGTATCTCCATGTGGAGCGGGAGTCGGCGCAATGAGCAGTTCTTC.

The chain is built from TRBV27 and TRBJ2-4; D unresolved. Germline lookup yields CDR1 MNHEY and CDR2 SMNVEV (reference sequence). The germline V and J ends were trimmed by 3 bases and 9 bases, with 6 bases remaining between them. The CDR3 is made up of 11 amino acids. This chain's CDR3 is CASSFRSIQYF. The DNA for the CDR3 is TGTGCCAGCAGTTTCAGGTCCATTCAGTACTTC.

The chain recombines TRBV27 with TRBJ2-1; 9 bases line up with TRBD2. V gave up 6 bases and J gave up 6 bases; unmatched junction bases: 9. This CDR3 comprises 15 residues. Germline CDR1 MNHEY, CDR2 SMNVEV (reference sequence). This CDR3 reads CASRLLAGFVNEQFF. CDR3 sequence (DNA): TGTGCCAGCAGACTTCTAGCGGGATTTGTCAATGAGCAGTTCTTC.

This chain uses TRBV7-9 with TRBJ1-1; 9 positions match TRBD1. CDR1 is SEHNR and CDR2 is FQNEAQ in the germline V gene (reference sequence). The V segment lost 2 bases and the J segment 7 bases; nucleotides outside the gene matches: 5. The CDR3 consists of 14 residues. The CDR3 spells CASSLTGQGVEAFF. In DNA form, the CDR3 reads TGTGCCAGCAGCTTAACGGGACAGGGTGTTGAAGCTTTCTTT.